Shown below are 27 T cell receptor beta chains from a single sample sequenced in a study of blood T cell repertoires in COVID-19. Produced via immunoSEQ multiplex PCR; TCRdb's table is partial and in-frame only. The sample includes 200,000 to 300,000 clones, about nine tenths of them seen just once. Specimen: PBMCs or T cells enriched from blood (not recorded which). These receptors all come from a woman in her thirties or forties with acute COVID-19.

The rearrangement uses TRBV27 and TRBJ1-5; TRBD1 matches at 7 bases. Germline lookup yields CDR1 MNHEY and CDR2 SMNVEV (reference sequence). The J segment lost 6 bases and the V segment lost 5 bases, leaving 13 bases of the junction unmatched. This CDR3 region has 16 residues. The CDR3 loop reads CASSPHLTGIGQPQHF. CDR3 sequence (DNA): TGTGCCAGCAGTCCCCACCTGACAGGGATCGGTCAGCCCCAGCATTTT.

The CDR3 is CASSFGLAGERNIQYF. CDR3 bases: TGTGCCAGCAGTTTCGGACTAGCGGGAGAACGGAACATTCAGTACTTC. The chain has TRBV11-3 and TRBJ2-4, with 13 positions matching TRBD2. The V gene's germline CDR1 is SGHNT and CDR2 YENEEA. Trimming removed 6 bases from V and 7 bases from J; junction bases left unmatched: 9. This CDR3 spans 16 amino acids.

This CDR3 reads CATSRETGNYGYTF. The CDR3, as DNA: TGTGCCACCAGCAGGGAAACAGGGAACTATGGCTACACCTTC. This sequence joins TRBV15 and TRBJ1-2; a possible D gene is TRBD1 (6 bases). Between the trimmed V and J ends, which lost 3 bases and 2 bases, there was a span of 10 bases. Germline CDR1 LNHNV, CDR2 YYDKDF (reference sequence). The CDR3 consists of 14 residues.

This clone was counted only a few times. The CDR3 sequence is CASSQEGGRSYNEQFF. CDR3 sequence (DNA): TGTGCCAGCAGCCAAGAGGGCGGGAGATCCTACAATGAGCAGTTCTTC. The chain links TRBV3-1 (or the pseudogene TRBV3-2) to TRBJ2-1, with 7 bases lining up with TRBD2. This CDR3 comprises 16 residues. J was trimmed by 1 base and V by 0 bases; bases with no gene match: 3. The germline V gene has CDR1 LGHDT and CDR2 YNNKEL (reference sequence).

The V call is TRBV6-2 or TRBV6-3, the J call TRBJ1-5, with D unresolved. Trimming removed 4 bases at V and 5 bases at J, with 9 bases between. Germline-derived CDR1 and CDR2 are MNHEY and SVGEGT. CDR3 size: 13 residues. This CDR3 reads CASSSISYQPQHF. The CDR3 nucleotides are TGTGCCAGCAGTTCAATTAGTTATCAGCCCCAGCATTTT.

The gene calls are TRBV6-5 and TRBJ2-7; possible D gene TRBD1, 5 bases. CDR3 length: 13 residues. V was shortened by 2 bases and J by 5 bases, with 10 bases between the two germline ends. CDR1 and CDR2 (germline): MNHEY, SVGAGI. DNA for the CDR3: TGTGCCAGCAGTTACGGGCAGGGTGACGAGCAGTACGTC. Protein: CASSYGQGDEQYV.

Only one count was recorded for this clone. This chain joins TRBV29-1 and TRBJ1-1; TRBD1 matches 7 bases. V lost 6 bases, J lost 1 base, and 5 bases stayed unmatched. The CDR3 is made up of 13 amino acids. Germline CDR1 SQVTM, CDR2 ANQGSEA. The CDR3 reads CSVTGTENTEAFF. CDR3 DNA sequence: TGCAGCGTAACCGGGACAGAGAACACTGAAGCTTTCTTT.

V usage is TRBV9 and J usage is TRBJ2-2, with D hard to call. V gave up 0 bases and J gave up 0 bases, with 12 bases separating them. This CDR3 is built from 17 residues. Germline loops: CDR1 SGDLS, CDR2 YYNGEE. This CDR3 reads CASSVAVSGTNTGELFF. The CDR3 region has the DNA TGTGCCAGCAGCGTAGCTGTTTCGGGTACGAACACCGGGGAGCTGTTTTTT.

This sequence joins TRBV30 and TRBJ2-1, with D possibly TRBD2 on 5 matching bases. V was clipped by 2 bases and J by 2 bases, with 13 bases between them. The CDR3 loop spans 15 amino acids. The germline gives CDR1 GTSNPN, CDR2 SVGIG (reference sequence). The CDR3 spells CAWSTTGGAYNEQFF. CDR3 DNA sequence: TGTGCCTGGAGTACTACCGGAGGCGCCTACAATGAGCAGTTCTTC. The full variable domain, in which reference TRBV30 and TRBJ2-1 provide the parts outside the CDR3, is SQTIHQWPATLVQPVGSPLSLECTVEGTSNPNLYWYRQAAGRGLQLLFYSVGIGQISSEVPQNLSASRPQDRQFILSSKKLLLSDSGFYLCAWSTTGGAYNEQFFGPGTRLTVL.

The J gene is TRBJ1-4, the V gene TRBV5-1, with D uncertain. Germline values: CDR1 SGHRS, CDR2 YFSETQ. The CDR3 runs 14 residues. The ends were cut back, 5 bases at V and 4 bases at J, with 12 bases in the middle. The CDR3 loop is CASRVEGFNEKLFF. The CDR3 DNA follows: TGCGCCAGCAGGGTCGAGGGTTTTAATGAAAAACTGTTTTTT.

V and J are TRBV6-6 and TRBJ1-2; 9 bases match TRBD1. This CDR3 is 15 amino acids long. Per germline, CDR1 MNHNY and CDR2 SVGAGI (reference sequence). After removal of 5 bases from V and 4 bases from J, the junction contained 8 bases not matched to a gene. As DNA, the CDR3 is TGTGCCAGCAGTGGGACCGGGACAGGGCCCTATGGCTACACCTTC. It translates to CASSGTGTGPYGYTF.

This chain joins TRBV6-5 and TRBJ2-7, with 7 bases fitting TRBD1. Germline CDR1 MNHEY, CDR2 SVGAGI. V was clipped by 2 bases and J by 8 bases; unmatched bases: 3. The CDR3 runs to 12 residues. In nucleotides, the CDR3 is TGTGCCAGCAGTTACCGACAGGGCCAGCAGTACTTC. Translation: CASSYRQGQQYF.

This rearrangement joins TRBV28 to TRBJ1-2; 8 positions match TRBD1. The CDR3 runs 12 residues. CDR1 and CDR2 (germline): MDHEN, SYDVKM. Trimming removed 6 bases from V and 7 bases from J; junction bases left unmatched: 4. CDR3 sequence reads: CASRLTGAGYTF. CDR3 nucleotides: TGTGCCAGCAGATTGACAGGGGCTGGCTACACCTTC.

The chain uses TRBV29-1 and TRBJ1-1; the D is unclear. Germline V gives CDR1 SQVTM, CDR2 ANQGSEA. V was clipped by 5 bases and J by 10 bases, with 20 bases between them. The length of the CDR3 is 13 residues. In DNA, the CDR3 is TGCAGCGTTACCGGGATCCGGGGAGAGGGAGCTTTCTTT. Residues: CSVTGIRGEGAFF. Using reference TRBV29-1 and TRBJ1-1 for the parts outside the CDR3, the full variable domain is SAVISQKPSRDICQRGTSLTIQCQVDSQVTMMFWYRQQPGQSLTLIATANQGSEATYESGFVIDKFPISRPNLTFSTLTVSNMSPEDSSIYLCSVTGIRGEGAFFGQGTRLTVV.

CDR3: CASTPGTRGLDEQFF. The CDR3 coding sequence is TGCGCCAGCACCCCCGGGACTAGGGGTTTGGATGAGCAGTTCTTC. The chain is built from TRBV10-1 and TRBJ2-1, with 8 bases aligning to TRBD2. From germline, CDR1 is WNHNN and CDR2 SYGVQD (reference sequence). V was clipped by 7 bases and J by 8 bases; unmatched bases: 13. The CDR3 is made up of 15 amino acids.

The gene calls are TRBV3-1 (or the pseudogene TRBV3-2) and TRBJ2-3; 9 positions agree with TRBD2. Germline lookup yields CDR1 LGHDT and CDR2 YNNKEL (reference sequence). The CDR3 consists of 14 residues. The junction had 6 bases not matched to a gene; V was cut back by 4 bases and J by 7 bases. CDR3 loop: CASSLAGVGNTQYF. DNA of the CDR3: TGTGCCAGCAGCCTAGCGGGGGTGGGCAATACGCAGTATTTT.

With respect to this clone: At the DNA level, this CDR3 is encoded by other sequences in the same sample as well. CDR3 amino acids: CASSLSGASNQPQHF. The CDR3 nucleotides are TGTGCCAGCAGCTTGAGTGGGGCTAGCAATCAGCCCCAGCATTTT. V is TRBV7-6 and J is TRBJ1-5; tentative D call: TRBD1 (5 bases). Trimming removed 3 bases at V and 0 bases at J, with 9 bases between. This CDR3 has 15 amino acids. The germline V gene has CDR1 SGHVS and CDR2 FNYEAQ.

This chain links TRBV15 with TRBJ1-3; 9 nucleotides line up with TRBD1. This CDR3 spans 14 amino acids. Germline-derived CDR1 and CDR2 are LNHNV and YYDKDF (reference sequence). V dropped 5 bases and J dropped 8; count of bases not matched to a gene: 7. The CDR3 DNA reads as TGTGCCACCAGCGGGGACAGGGTCGTTCACACCATATATTTT. Translation: CATSGDRVVHTIYF.

The chain couples TRBV5-5 to TRBJ2-5; 10 bases agree with TRBD1. J was trimmed by 3 bases and V by 2 bases; bases with no gene match: 7. This CDR3 contains 16 residues. CDR1 and CDR2 from the germline V gene are SGHKS and YYEKEE (reference sequence). The CDR3 bases are TGTGCCAGCAGCTTCTTTAGAGGGACAGGGGAAGAGACCCAGTACTTC. Residues: CASSFFRGTGEETQYF.

V gene TRBV5-1 combines with J gene TRBJ2-3, with TRBD2 matching 11 bases. J was trimmed by 1 base and V by 0 bases; bases with no gene match: 4. CDR3 size: 17 residues. Germline V gene data show CDR1 as SGHRS and CDR2 as YFSETQ. CDR3 in DNA: TGCGCCAGCAGCTTGGGGCTAGCGGGAGGTCGCACAGATACGCAGTATTTT. Its protein product is CASSLGLAGGRTDTQYF. The whole variable domain, remainder taken from reference TRBV5-1 and TRBJ2-3, is KAGVTQTPRYLIKTRGQQVTLSCSPISGHRSVSWYQQTPGQGLQFLFEYFSETQRNKGNFPGRFSGRQFSNSRSEMNVSTLELGDSALYLCASSLGLAGGRTDTQYFGPGTRLTVL.

The CDR3 DNA reads as TGCAGCCTGACTAGCGGGAGGGTAGAGACCCAGTACTTC. It is translated as CSLTSGRVETQYF. The chain links TRBV29-1 to TRBJ2-5, with 14 bases that match TRBD2. The ends lost 8 bases at V and 4 bases at J; junction bases unmatched: 3. The length of the CDR3 is 13 residues. Germline loops: CDR1 SQVTM, CDR2 ANQGSEA.

This chain joins TRBV11-2 and TRBJ2-2; weak D call: TRBD1 (5 bases). This CDR3 contains 16 residues. Germline CDR1 and CDR2: SGHAT and FQNNGV. V was cut by 0 bases and J by 6 bases, with 14 bases left in between. The CDR3 coding sequence is TGTGCCAGCAGCTTAGACCGTCAGGGTATCGCCGGGGAGCTGTTTTTT. This sequence encodes CASSLDRQGIAGELFF. The full variable domain, rest sourced from reference TRBV11-2 and TRBJ2-2, is EAGVAQSPRYKIIEKRQSVAFWCNPISGHATLYWYQQILGQGPKLLIQFQNNGVVDDSQLPKDRFSAERLKGVDSTLKIQPAKLEDSAVYLCASSLDRQGIAGELFFGEGSRLTVL.

The chain employs TRBV27 and TRBJ1-1; 8 bases map to TRBD1. With V trimmed by 6 bases and J by 4 bases, 7 bases remained unmatched. Germline V CDR1 and CDR2: MNHEY, SMNVEV (reference sequence). The CDR3 extends over 14 amino acids. The DNA of the CDR3 is TGTGCCAGCAGCCGCAGGGGGCTGGGCACTGAAGCTTTCTTT. This gives the protein CASSRRGLGTEAFF.

The gene calls are TRBV4-1 and TRBJ1-1, with D possibly matching TRBD1 (6 bases). Germline loops: CDR1 MGHRA, CDR2 YSYEKL. The ends were cut back, 1 base at V and 0 bases at J, with 18 bases in the middle. CDR3 length: 18 residues. The CDR3 region is CASSQAPGASSMNTEAFF. CDR3 DNA: TGCGCCAGCAGCCAAGCCCCAGGGGCCAGTAGCATGAACACTGAAGCTTTCTTT.

The rearrangement joins TRBV7-2 to TRBJ2-1; 11 positions agree with TRBD2. Germline assignment: CDR1 SGHTA and CDR2 FQGNSA. The CDR3 sequence is 17 residues long. V shed 1 base and J 4 bases; nucleotides not matched to a gene: 6. In DNA, the CDR3 is TGTGCCAGCAGCTTAGGCCTCACTAGCGGGAGTTACAATGAGCAGTTCTTC. This codes for CASSLGLTSGSYNEQFF.

V gene TRBV24-1 combines with J gene TRBJ2-5, with TRBD2 matching 10 bases. Trimming removed 5 bases from V and 4 bases from J; junction bases left unmatched: 6. Germline V gene data show CDR1 as KGHDR and CDR2 as SFDVKD. The CDR3 runs to 15 residues. The CDR3 coding sequence is TGTGCCACCAGTGTCGCTAGCGGGAGTCGAGAGACCCAGTACTTC. It translates to CATSVASGSRETQYF.

CDR3 DNA sequence: TGTGCCAGCAGCGTACTTTCTCGACAAAATGAAAAACTGTTTTTT. Its protein is CASSVLSRQNEKLFF. V and J are TRBV7-8 and TRBJ1-4; D gene unclear. The V end was cut by 5 bases, the J end by 5 bases, with 15 bases between. The CDR3 is 15 residues long. Looked up from germline, CDR1 is SGHVS and CDR2 is FQNEAQ.